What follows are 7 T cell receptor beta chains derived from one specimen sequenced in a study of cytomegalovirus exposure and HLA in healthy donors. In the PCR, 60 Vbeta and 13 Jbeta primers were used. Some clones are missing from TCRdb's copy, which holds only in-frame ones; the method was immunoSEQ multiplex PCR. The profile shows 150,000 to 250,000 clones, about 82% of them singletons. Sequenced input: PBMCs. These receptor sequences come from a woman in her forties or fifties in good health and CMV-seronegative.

The DNA for the CDR3 is TGTGCCATCAGTGAGTCGGGCAGCGGGAGGGCCGTAGGGAATGAGCAGTTCTTC. Translation: CAISESGSGRAVGNEQFF. This sequence joins TRBV10-3 and TRBJ2-1, with TRBD2 matching 10 bases. Germline CDR1 reads ENHRY; CDR2 reads SYGVKD. V gave up 0 bases and J gave up 7 bases; unmatched junction bases: 12. The CDR3 totals 18 residues.

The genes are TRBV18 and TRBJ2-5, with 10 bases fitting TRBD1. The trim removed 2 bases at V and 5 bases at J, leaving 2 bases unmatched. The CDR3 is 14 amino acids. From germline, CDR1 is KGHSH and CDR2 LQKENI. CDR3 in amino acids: CASSPGTGEETQYF. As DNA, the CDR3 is TGTGCCAGCTCACCAGGGACAGGGGAGGAGACCCAGTACTTC. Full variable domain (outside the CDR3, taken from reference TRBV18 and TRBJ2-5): NAGVMQNPRHLVRRRGQEARLRCSPMKGHSHVYWYRQLPEEGLKFMVYLQKENIIDESGMPKERFSAEFPKEGPSILRIQQVVRGDSAAYFCASSPGTGEETQYFGPGTRLLVL.

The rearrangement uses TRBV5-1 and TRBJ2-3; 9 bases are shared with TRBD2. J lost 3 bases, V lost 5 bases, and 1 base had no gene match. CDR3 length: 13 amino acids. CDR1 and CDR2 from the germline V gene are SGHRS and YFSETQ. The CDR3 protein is CASRTSGTDTQYF. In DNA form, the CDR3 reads TGCGCCAGCAGAACTAGCGGGACAGATACGCAGTATTTT.

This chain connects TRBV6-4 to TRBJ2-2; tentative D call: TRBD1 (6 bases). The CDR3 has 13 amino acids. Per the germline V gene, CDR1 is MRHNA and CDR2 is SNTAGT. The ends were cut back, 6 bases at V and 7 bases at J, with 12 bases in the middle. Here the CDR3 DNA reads TGTGCCAGCAGCGGACAGCTTGGCGGGGAGCTGTTTTTT. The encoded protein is CASSGQLGGELFF.

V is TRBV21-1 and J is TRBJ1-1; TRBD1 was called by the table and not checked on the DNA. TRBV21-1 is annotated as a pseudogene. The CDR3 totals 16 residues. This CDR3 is CASSNTTGVGGTEAFF. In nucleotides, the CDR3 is TGTGCCAGCAGCAATACGACAGGGGTTGGTGGCACTGAAGCTTTCTTT.

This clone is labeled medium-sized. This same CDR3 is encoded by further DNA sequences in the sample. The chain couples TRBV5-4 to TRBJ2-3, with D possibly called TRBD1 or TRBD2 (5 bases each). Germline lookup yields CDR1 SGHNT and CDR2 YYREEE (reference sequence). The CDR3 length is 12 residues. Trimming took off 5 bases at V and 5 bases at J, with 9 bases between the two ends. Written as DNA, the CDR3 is TGTGCCAGCAGTTTGAGGGGAGATACGCAGTATTTT. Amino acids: CASSLRGDTQYF. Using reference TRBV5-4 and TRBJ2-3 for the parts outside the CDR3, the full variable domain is ETGVTQSPTHLIKTRGQQVTLRCSSQSGHNTVSWYQQALGQGPQFIFQYYREEENGRGNFPPRFSGLQFPNYSSELNVNALELDDSALYLCASSLRGDTQYFGPGTRLTVL.

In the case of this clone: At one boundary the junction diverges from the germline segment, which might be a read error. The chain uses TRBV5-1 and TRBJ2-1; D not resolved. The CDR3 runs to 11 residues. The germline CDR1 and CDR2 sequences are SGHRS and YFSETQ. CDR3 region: CAGSLAYEQFF. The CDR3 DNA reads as TGCGCCGGCAGCTTGGCTTATGAGCAGTTCTTC.